These 25 T cell receptor beta chains share one sample of origin, sequenced in a study of T cells in tumors and immune-related adverse events. Assay: immunoSEQ multiplex PCR; the TCRdb copy retains only in-frame clones and omits some. Of around 22,000 clones listed, about 93% are singletons. The sequencing used lymph node tissue, collected from a patient treated with anti-PD-1 therapy. Source of these receptors: a female donor with metastatic renal cell carcinoma.

This chain links TRBV11-2 with TRBJ2-7; D gene unclear. The V end was cut by 5 bases, the J end by 6 bases, with 11 bases between. The germline V gene encodes CDR1 SGHAT and CDR2 FQNNGV. This CDR3 is 12 amino acids long. The chain's CDR3 is CASSPVLGEQYF. Written as DNA, the CDR3 is TGTGCCAGCAGCCCCGTCTTGGGCGAGCAGTACTTC.

This clone was observed a handful of times. The rearrangement uses TRBV7-2 and TRBJ1-1, with 10 bases fitting TRBD1. From germline, CDR1 is SGHTA and CDR2 FQGNSA. The CDR3 totals 15 residues. Losses at the gene ends were 1 base for V and 3 bases for J; bases not matched to a gene: 2. CDR3 bases: TGTGCCAGCAGCTTAGACGGGACAGGGGACACTGAAGCTTTCTTT. It encodes CASSLDGTGDTEAFF. Looking up the rest from reference TRBV7-2 and TRBJ1-1 gives the full variable domain: GAGVSQSPSNKVTEKGKDVELRCDPISGHTALYWYRQSLGQGLEFLIYFQGNSAPDKSGLPSDRFSAERTGGSVSTLTIQRTQQEDSAVYLCASSLDGTGDTEAFFGQGTRLTVV.

The chain employs TRBV9 and TRBJ2-7; 9 bases align to TRBD2. V lost 0 bases and J lost 3; bases outside the gene matches: 10. The CDR3 contains 17 residues. Germline V lookup: CDR1 SGDLS, CDR2 YYNGEE. The CDR3 loop is CASSVDPYSGRGYEQYF. The CDR3 region has the DNA TGTGCCAGCAGCGTAGACCCCTATAGCGGGAGAGGCTACGAGCAGTACTTC. Based on the CDR3 plus reference TRBV9 and TRBJ2-7, the full variable domain is DSGVTQTPKHLITATGQRVTLRCSPRSGDLSVYWYQQSLDQGLQFLIQYYNGEERAKGNILERFSAQQFPDLHSELNLSSLELGDSALYFCASSVDPYSGRGYEQYFGPGTRLTVT.

The chain couples TRBV6-5 to TRBJ2-2; D is undetermined. This CDR3 is built from 11 residues. From germline, CDR1 is MNHEY and CDR2 SVGAGI. V lost 7 bases and J 5 bases, leaving 5 bases between the germline ends. The CDR3 sequence is CASKRTGELFF. CDR3 DNA sequence: TGTGCCAGCAAGAGGACCGGGGAGCTGTTTTTT.

Written as DNA, the CDR3 is TGCGCCAGCAGCCCTCGACTAGCGGGGGGGCACAATGAGCAGTTCTTC. Translating it yields CASSPRLAGGHNEQFF. The chain joins TRBV4-1 to TRBJ2-1; 14 nucleotides agree with TRBD2. V lost 4 bases, J lost 5 bases, and 4 bases stayed unmatched. The CDR3 runs to 16 residues. Germline V gene sequence: CDR1 MGHRA, CDR2 YSYEKL.

The rearrangement joins TRBV21-1 to TRBJ1-2. TRBV21-1 counts as a pseudogene. The CDR3 spans 16 residues. CDR3 coding DNA: TGTGCCAGCAGCAAGGGCAGTAGCCACACGCCCTATGGCTACACCTTC. As protein: CASSKGSSHTPYGYTF.

This chain connects TRBV5-1 to TRBJ2-1; D is ambiguous. CDR1 is SGHRS, CDR2 YFSETQ, per germline. V lost 6 bases, J lost 9 bases, and 10 bases lay in between. The CDR3 covers 11 residues. The CDR3 region is CASTEMGEQFF. CDR3 sequence (DNA): TGCGCCAGCACAGAAATGGGTGAGCAGTTCTTC.

This chain connects TRBV5-4 to TRBJ1-6; TRBD1 matches 11 bases. CDR1 is SGHNT, CDR2 YYREEE, per germline (reference sequence). This CDR3 comprises 16 residues. V lost 1 base, J lost 9 bases, and 6 bases stayed unmatched. For the CDR3, the DNA is TGTGCCAGCAGCTTGTCACCGGGACAGGGGGTTTCACCCCTCCACTTT. Amino acids: CASSLSPGQGVSPLHF.

This chain connects TRBV5-5 to TRBJ2-3; possible D gene TRBD2, 7 bases. The CDR3 covers 17 residues. Trimming pared 2 bases from V and 4 bases from J, leaving 20 bases between. Germline CDR1 SGHKS, CDR2 YYEKEE (reference sequence). The CDR3 sequence: CASSFRLGGGESDTQYF. The CDR3 coding sequence is TGTGCCAGCAGCTTCCGATTAGGCGGGGGCGAATCAGATACGCAGTATTTT.

The rearrangement links TRBV30 to TRBJ2-1; 10 bases match TRBD2. The trim removed 3 bases at V and 7 bases at J, leaving 12 bases unmatched. Germline V gives CDR1 GTSNPN, CDR2 SVGIG (reference sequence). This CDR3 is 16 amino acids long. In nucleotides, the CDR3 is TGTGCCTGGAGCCAAGCGGGAGGGCCTTTCTATAATGAGCAGTTCTTC. It codes for CAWSQAGGPFYNEQFF. The full variable domain, completed using reference TRBV30 and TRBJ2-1, is SQTIHQWPATLVQPVGSPLSLECTVEGTSNPNLYWYRQAAGRGLQLLFYSVGIGQISSEVPQNLSASRPQDRQFILSSKKLLLSDSGFYLCAWSQAGGPFYNEQFFGPGTRLTVL.

This clone occurred a few times. This chain connects TRBV7-9 to TRBJ1-1, with a possible D match to TRBD1 (5 bases). V was clipped by 3 bases and J by 5 bases, with 13 bases between them. The germline V gene has CDR1 SEHNR and CDR2 FQNEAQ (reference sequence). The CDR3 totals 14 residues. In DNA, the CDR3 is TGTGCCAGCAGCTTGGTCAGGGTATTTACTGAAGCTTTCTTT. Amino acid sequence: CASSLVRVFTEAFF.

The genes are TRBV9 and TRBJ2-1; TRBD2 agrees at 7 bases. CDR1 is SGDLS, CDR2 YYNGEE, per germline. Trimming at V came to 4 bases and at J to 4 bases, leaving 17 bases not matched to a gene. The CDR3 is 18 residues long. The CDR3 is CASSHPREVSPYYNEQFF. The CDR3 nucleotides are TGTGCCAGCAGCCACCCCCGGGAGGTGTCCCCTTATTACAATGAGCAGTTCTTC.

The chain carries TRBV5-1 and TRBJ2-1, with 11 bases matching TRBD2. CDR3 length equals 15 residues. The germline gives CDR1 SGHRS, CDR2 YFSETQ. V gave up 4 bases and J gave up 10 bases; unmatched junction bases: 10. The chain's CDR3 is CASSLNSGRADEQFF. In DNA, the CDR3 is TGCGCCAGCAGCCTAAATAGCGGGAGGGCCGACGAGCAGTTCTTC.

The chain joins TRBV27 to TRBJ2-2; 9 bases fit TRBD1. Germline-derived CDR1 and CDR2 are MNHEY and SMNVEV (reference sequence). The ends lost 2 bases at V and 6 bases at J; junction bases unmatched: 7. The CDR3 loop spans 16 amino acids. The CDR3 sequence: CASSLLGTGKAGELFF. CDR3 sequence (DNA): TGTGCCAGCAGTTTACTCGGGACAGGGAAGGCCGGGGAGCTGTTTTTT.

The V call is TRBV7-2, the J call TRBJ1-2, with D hard to call. The CDR3 contains 14 residues. V was trimmed by 6 bases and J by 4 bases, leaving 15 bases between them. Germline assignment: CDR1 SGHTA and CDR2 FQGNSA. The chain's CDR3 is CASSSQGFSYGYTF. Written as DNA, the CDR3 is TGTGCCAGCAGTAGCCAAGGGTTTAGCTATGGCTACACCTTC.

The rearrangement links TRBV30 to TRBJ2-5; a weak D match, TRBD2 (6 bases). Germline V gives CDR1 GTSNPN, CDR2 SVGIG (reference sequence). This CDR3 has 13 amino acids. Trimming removed 2 bases at V and 5 bases at J, with 12 bases between. The CDR3 is CAWSSGSKETQYF. For the CDR3, the DNA is TGTGCCTGGAGTTCCGGGAGCAAGGAGACCCAGTACTTC.

The chain joins TRBV4-2 to TRBJ1-6, with D possibly TRBD1 on 5 matching bases. V was cut by 7 bases and J by 8 bases, with 21 bases left in between. CDR1 and CDR2 from the germline V gene are LGHNA and YNFKEQ. This CDR3 has 16 residues. CDR3 sequence (DNA): TGTGCCAGCAACTCGCCGGGGACGGAGGGATATTCACCCCTCCACTTT. It translates to CASNSPGTEGYSPLHF.

The J gene is TRBJ2-6, the V gene TRBV5-1, with 9 bases fitting TRBD1. V was clipped by 1 base and J by 0 bases; unmatched bases: 11. Germline-derived CDR1 and CDR2 are SGHRS and YFSETQ. This CDR3 spans 20 amino acids. The CDR3 sequence is CASSLTGGGVTRSGANVLTF. The CDR3 coding sequence is TGCGCCAGCAGCTTGACAGGGGGCGGGGTAACACGCTCTGGGGCCAACGTCCTGACTTTC.

V gene TRBV7-2 combines with J gene TRBJ2-3; the match to TRBD2 covers 12 bases. The CDR3 consists of 14 residues. Germline V gene lookup returns CDR1 SGHTA and CDR2 FQGNSA. The V gene end was trimmed by 4 bases and the J gene end by 8 bases; junction bases not matched to a gene: 4. Written as DNA, the CDR3 is TGTGCCAGCAGCTCGACGGGACTAGCGGGTACGCAGTATTTT. It translates to CASSSTGLAGTQYF.

The rearrangement joins TRBV19 to TRBJ2-4; 14 bases match TRBD2. J gave up 6 bases and V 4 bases, and 5 bases lay outside the gene matches. The CDR3 totals 16 residues. Germline CDR1 is LNHDA and CDR2 is SQIVND (reference sequence). The CDR3 DNA reads as TGTGCCAGTAGTAGGGGACTAGCGGGAGCTGGAAACATTCAGTACTTC. Its translation is CASSRGLAGAGNIQYF.

The rearrangement links TRBV29-1 to TRBJ1-2; D remains ambiguous. The V gene lost 8 bases and the J gene lost 0 bases, with 13 bases spanning the gap. The CDR3 has 13 residues. Germline-derived CDR1 and CDR2 are SQVTM and ANQGSEA. The CDR3 region is CSTLATANYGYTF. The CDR3 DNA reads as TGCAGCACCCTGGCGACGGCTAACTATGGCTACACCTTC.

The J gene is TRBJ2-1, the V gene TRBV5-1; D might be TRBD1 (6 bases). The CDR3 spans 14 residues. The germline CDR1 and CDR2 sequences are SGHRS and YFSETQ. The germline V and J ends were trimmed by 0 bases and 6 bases, with 10 bases remaining between them. CDR3 bases: TGCGCCAGCAGCTTGGCCGTACAGGGCAATGAGCAGTTCTTC. The encoded protein is CASSLAVQGNEQFF.

This chain connects TRBV5-1 to TRBJ2-3; D uncertain. The V gene's germline CDR1 is SGHRS and CDR2 YFSETQ. The CDR3 contains 12 residues. Deletions cut 0 bases from V and 6 bases from J, with 5 bases between. This CDR3 is CASSLGEDTQYF. CDR3 bases: TGCGCCAGCAGCTTGGGCGAGGATACGCAGTATTTT.

The chain is built from TRBV4-2 and TRBJ2-1; TRBD2 aligns across 8 bases. The CDR3 loop spans 15 amino acids. Germline V gene data show CDR1 as LGHNA and CDR2 as YNFKEQ. V was clipped by 4 bases and J by 3 bases; unmatched bases: 5. The CDR3 loop reads CASSPYSGDYNEQFF. CDR3 nucleotides: TGTGCCAGCAGCCCATATAGCGGGGACTACAATGAGCAGTTCTTC.

This chain uses TRBV10-3 with TRBJ2-7, with TRBD1 matching 7 bases. J was trimmed by 7 bases and V by 4 bases; bases with no gene match: 13. The CDR3 spans 15 residues. CDR1 and CDR2 from the germline V gene are ENHRY and SYGVKD. The DNA for the CDR3 is TGTGCCATCAGTGCCTCCGGACAGGCGGTCGGGGAGCAGTACTTC. This translates into CAISASGQAVGEQYF.